This passage covers 3 T cell receptor beta chains from one sample sequenced in a study of shared clonotypes between healthy human individuals. This table comes from immunoSEQ multiplex PCR, and its TCRdb copy is limited to in-frame clones, with some not included. The sample records roughly 2,000,000 clones, about 94% being singletons. Selected positively for CCR7 and CD45RO-negative, naive CD8 cells excluded terminally differentiated effector memory CD45RA+ cells. Sequenced: naive CD8+ T cells from PBMCs. Receptors were obtained from a young man in good health. Some clones in this sample may be carry-over from other donors' samples.

This clone has only a few counts. The J gene is TRBJ1-1, the V gene TRBV29-1; D unclear. V was clipped by 5 bases and J by 0 bases, with 7 bases between them. In germline, CDR1 is SQVTM, CDR2 ANQGSEA. The CDR3 has 12 amino acids. The CDR3 loop is CSVSVLNTEAFF. CDR3 DNA: TGCAGCGTTTCTGTTCTGAACACTGAAGCTTTCTTT.

The chain is built from TRBV14 and TRBJ2-1, with a weak D call TRBD1 (5 bases). CDR3 length: 13 residues. The V gene's germline CDR1 is SGHDN and CDR2 FVKESK. V was trimmed by 2 bases and J by 3 bases, leaving 5 bases between them. In nucleotides, the CDR3 is TGTGCCAGCAGCCAACAGGGCTACAATGAGCAGTTCTTC. It codes for CASSQQGYNEQFF.

The CDR3 is CASSPGTDRYTGELFF. In nucleotides, the CDR3 is TGTGCCAGCAGCCCCGGGACGGACCGTTACACCGGGGAGCTGTTTTTT. This sequence joins TRBV5-6 and TRBJ2-2, with D perhaps matching TRBD1 or TRBD2 (5 bases each). The V end was cut by 4 bases, the J end by 3 bases, with 16 bases between. The CDR3 has 16 amino acids. Germline V gene data show CDR1 as SGHDT and CDR2 as YYEEEE.